This passage covers 11 T cell receptor beta chains from one sample sequenced in a study of Ad26.COV2.S vaccination and SARS-CoV-2 variants. As for treatment: around 19 received Ad26.COV2.S at low or high dose, single or two shots; five or six received placebo; per-sample allocation not given. Samples analyzed were those drawn on day 63 after the first vaccine or placebo injection. Only in-frame clones appear in the TCRdb table, and some are missing; sequencing was by immunoSEQ multiplex PCR. The table has about 350,000 clones, about nine tenths seen once. Sequencing was performed on peripheral blood, taken in a trial of Ad26.COV2.S vaccine versus placebo. These receptors were collected from a person between 18 and 65 years old who received the Ad26.COV2.S COVID-19 vaccine or a placebo.

This clone appeared a few times. This sequence joins TRBV19 and TRBJ1-6; TRBD1 aligns across 10 bases. Germline values: CDR1 LNHDA, CDR2 SQIVND (reference sequence). The CDR3 spans 15 residues. The junction had 6 bases not matched to a gene; V was cut back by 5 bases and J by 8 bases. In nucleotides, the CDR3 is TGTGCCAGTAGTCCCCGGGACAGGGGTTATTCACCCCTCCACTTT. The encoded protein is CASSPRDRGYSPLHF.

This chain joins TRBV12-5 and TRBJ1-2; no firm D call. CDR3 length: 14 residues. Germline CDR1 is LGHNT and CDR2 is FRNRAP. V dropped 7 bases and J dropped 2 bases, with 14 bases sitting between them. Written as DNA, the CDR3 is TGTGCTAGTGCCCCCCCGGAGGAGAACTATGGCTACACCTTC. This translates into CASAPPEENYGYTF.

The V gene is TRBV7-9, the J gene TRBJ2-1, with a tentative D call TRBD1 (6 bases). Germline lookup yields CDR1 SEHNR and CDR2 FQNEAQ (reference sequence). The CDR3 spans 15 residues. Trimming stripped 5 bases from V and 0 bases from J, with 11 bases between. The CDR3 DNA reads TGTGCCAGCAGCAAAACAGGGAGCTCCTACAATGAGCAGTTCTTC. As protein: CASSKTGSSYNEQFF.

This clone was found a few times. This sequence joins TRBV20-1 and TRBJ2-7; D gene unclear. The germline V gene encodes CDR1 DFQATT and CDR2 SNEGSKA (reference sequence). The V gene lost 5 bases and the J gene lost 5 bases, with 7 bases spanning the gap. The CDR3 consists of 10 residues. In DNA form, the CDR3 reads TGCAGTGCTCTGGGGAACGAGCAGTACTTC. Encoded protein: CSALGNEQYF.

The V gene is TRBV10-3, the J gene TRBJ1-5; 7 nucleotides agree with TRBD1. Germline V gene lookup returns CDR1 ENHRY and CDR2 SYGVKD. The CDR3 spans 13 residues. Trimming cost V 11 bases and J 6 bases; bases outside gene matches: 10. CDR3 nucleotides: TGTGCCGTCCGGGACAGCCCCTCTCAGCCCCAGCATTTT. The encoded protein is CAVRDSPSQPQHF.

This chain joins TRBV15 and TRBJ1-2; D not certain. CDR3 length: 14 residues. V was clipped by 2 bases and J by 3 bases, with 10 bases between them. Germline V gene lookup returns CDR1 LNHNV and CDR2 YYDKDF (reference sequence). CDR3 protein: CATSRRAADYGYTF. CDR3 nucleotides: TGTGCCACCAGCAGAAGGGCGGCTGACTATGGCTACACCTTC.

V gene TRBV27 combines with J gene TRBJ1-5, with a possible D match to TRBD1 (5 bases). Trimming removed 7 bases at V and 2 bases at J, with 12 bases between. CDR3 size: 14 residues. Germline V CDR1 and CDR2: MNHEY, SMNVEV (reference sequence). The CDR3 nucleotides read TGTGCCAGCAAAAAGGCGGGGGGCAATCAGCCCCAGCATTTT. As protein: CASKKAGGNQPQHF.

On this clone itself: Other nucleotide sequences in the sample specify the same CDR3. In nucleotides, the CDR3 is TGTGCCACCAGCAGGGCCGGCAATCAGCCCCAGCATTTT. Translating gives CATSRAGNQPQHF. V usage is TRBV15 and J usage is TRBJ1-5; D is ambiguous. V lost 3 bases and J lost 2, with 5 bases in between. CDR3 length equals 13 residues. Germline CDR1 is LNHNV and CDR2 is YYDKDF (reference sequence).

The chain has TRBV15 and TRBJ2-7; TRBD1 matches 8 bases. The CDR3 sequence is 14 residues long. Germline trimming cut 3 bases from V and 4 bases from J; bases unmatched to any gene: 5. Germline CDR1 reads LNHNV; CDR2 reads YYDKDF (reference sequence). CDR3 residues: CATSSDRGVYEQYF. The CDR3 DNA reads TGTGCCACCAGCAGCGACAGGGGCGTTTACGAGCAGTACTTC.

This clone was seen a few times. CDR3 nucleotides: TGTGCCAGCAGCTTGGAGCGCCCTGTACGAAACAATGAGCAGTTCTTC. Residues: CASSLERPVRNNEQFF. This sequence joins TRBV5-6 and TRBJ2-1; D is unclear. CDR3 length: 16 amino acids. Germline CDR1 and CDR2: SGHDT and YYEEEE. With 0 bases removed from V and 5 bases from J, the gap between germline ends came to 15 bases.

The chain is built from TRBV4-1 and TRBJ2-7; TRBD1 matches at 9 bases. The V and J ends lost 0 bases and 3 bases, in that order; junction bases with no gene match: 6. The CDR3 has 16 residues. CDR1 and CDR2 (germline): MGHRA, YSYEKL. The CDR3 DNA reads as TGCGCCAGCAGCCAAGATCAATTGGACAGGGGCTACGAGCAGTACTTC. It is translated as CASSQDQLDRGYEQYF.